This T cell receptor beta chain was retrieved from a study of blood T cell repertoires in COVID-19. Study at large: Acute-phase and convalescent COVID-19 samples originated in the United States, Italy and Spain.

The repertoire was sequenced with immunoSEQ multiplex PCR; TCRdb's copy has only in-frame clones and lacks some. The table shows under 100,000 clones, with roughly 80% occurring only once. Germline values: CDR1 MNHEY, CDR2 SMNVEV (reference sequence). V lost 6 bases, J lost 3 bases, and 8 bases stayed unmatched. This CDR3 is built from 15 residues. This clonotype was obtained from an elderly man with active or convalescent COVID-19. The V and J genes are TRBV27 and TRBJ2-7; 10 nucleotides align to TRBD2. Sequenced sample: peripheral blood. The CDR3: CASSPFPSGSYEQYF. Here the CDR3 DNA reads TGTGCCAGCAGCCCATTCCCTAGCGGGAGCTACGAGCAGTACTTC.